Described below is a single TCR beta chain sequence and its context. The CDR3 runs 13 residues. Per germline, CDR1 SGHTA and CDR2 FQGTGA. The V end was cut by 2 bases, the J end by 8 bases, with 11 bases between. The data were taken from a study of T cells after yellow fever vaccination. One entry per CDR3 protein results from TCRdb running MiXCR on the 5' RACE reads. The repertoire holds approximately 510,000 distinct CDR3 sequences, with 21% as singletons. The sequencing used PBMCs, collected less than 25 days after the first yellow fever vaccination. This sequence joins TRBV7-3 and TRBJ2-3; D is undetermined. The TCR comes from a man between 18 and 35 years old who received the YFV17D yellow fever vaccine. The CDR3 sequence is CASSLELRTTQYF. CDR3 coding DNA: TGTGCCAGCAGCTTAGAGCTCAGGACTACGCAGTATTTT.